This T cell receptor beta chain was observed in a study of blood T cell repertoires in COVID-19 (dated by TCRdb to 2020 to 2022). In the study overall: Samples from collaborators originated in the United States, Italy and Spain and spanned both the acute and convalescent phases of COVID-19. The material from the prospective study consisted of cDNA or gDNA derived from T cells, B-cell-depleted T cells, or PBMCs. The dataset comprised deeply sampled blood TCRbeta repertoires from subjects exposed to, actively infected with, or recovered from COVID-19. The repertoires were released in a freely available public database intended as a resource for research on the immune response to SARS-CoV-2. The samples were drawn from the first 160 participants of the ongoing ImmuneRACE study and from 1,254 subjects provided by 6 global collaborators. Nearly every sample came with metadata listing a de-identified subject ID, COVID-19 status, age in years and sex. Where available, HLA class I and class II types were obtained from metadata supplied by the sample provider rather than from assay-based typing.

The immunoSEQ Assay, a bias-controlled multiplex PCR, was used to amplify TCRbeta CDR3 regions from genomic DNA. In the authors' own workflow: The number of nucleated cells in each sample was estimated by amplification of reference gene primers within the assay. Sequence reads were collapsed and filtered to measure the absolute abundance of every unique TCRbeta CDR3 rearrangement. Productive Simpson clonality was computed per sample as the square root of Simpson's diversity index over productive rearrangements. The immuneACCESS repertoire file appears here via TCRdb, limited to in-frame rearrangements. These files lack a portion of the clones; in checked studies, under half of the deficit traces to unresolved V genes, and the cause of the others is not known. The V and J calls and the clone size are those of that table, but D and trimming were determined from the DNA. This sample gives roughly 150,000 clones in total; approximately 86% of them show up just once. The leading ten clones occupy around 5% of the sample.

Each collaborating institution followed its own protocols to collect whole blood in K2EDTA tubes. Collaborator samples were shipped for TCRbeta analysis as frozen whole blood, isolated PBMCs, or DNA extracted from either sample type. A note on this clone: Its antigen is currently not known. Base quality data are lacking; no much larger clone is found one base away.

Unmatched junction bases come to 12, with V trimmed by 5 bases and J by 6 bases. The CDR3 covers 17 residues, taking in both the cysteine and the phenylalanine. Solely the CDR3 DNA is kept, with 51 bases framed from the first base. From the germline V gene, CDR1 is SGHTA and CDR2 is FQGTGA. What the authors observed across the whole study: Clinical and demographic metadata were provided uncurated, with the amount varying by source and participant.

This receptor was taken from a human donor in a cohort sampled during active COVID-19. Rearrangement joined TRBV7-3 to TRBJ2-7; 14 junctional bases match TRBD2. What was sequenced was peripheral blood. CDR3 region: CASSPTGGTSGSSEQYF. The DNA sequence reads TGTGCCAGCAGCCCAACAGGCGGGACTAGCGGGAGTTCCGAGCAGTACTTC.